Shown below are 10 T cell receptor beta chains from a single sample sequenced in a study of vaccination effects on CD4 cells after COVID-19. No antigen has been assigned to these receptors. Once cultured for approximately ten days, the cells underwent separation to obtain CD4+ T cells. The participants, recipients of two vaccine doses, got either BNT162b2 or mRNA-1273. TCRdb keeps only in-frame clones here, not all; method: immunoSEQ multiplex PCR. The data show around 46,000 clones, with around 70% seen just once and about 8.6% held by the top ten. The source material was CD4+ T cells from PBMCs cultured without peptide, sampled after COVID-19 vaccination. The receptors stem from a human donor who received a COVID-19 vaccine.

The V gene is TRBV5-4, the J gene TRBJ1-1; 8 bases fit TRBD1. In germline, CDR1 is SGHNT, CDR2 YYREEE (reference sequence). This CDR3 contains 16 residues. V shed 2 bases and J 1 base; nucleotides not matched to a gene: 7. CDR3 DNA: TGTGCCAGCAGCTTACTACCTGACAGGGGGAACACTGAAGCTTTCTTT. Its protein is CASSLLPDRGNTEAFF.

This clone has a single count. As DNA, the CDR3 is TGTGCCAGCAGCAAGGGGGAGACTAATGAAAAACTGTTTTTT. It encodes CASSKGETNEKLFF. V and J are TRBV6-5 and TRBJ1-4; possibly TRBD1 for D (6 bases). Trimming shortened V by 6 bases and J by 2 bases, and 10 bases separated the two germline ends. CDR3 length equals 14 residues. CDR1 is MNHEY, CDR2 SVGAGI, per germline.

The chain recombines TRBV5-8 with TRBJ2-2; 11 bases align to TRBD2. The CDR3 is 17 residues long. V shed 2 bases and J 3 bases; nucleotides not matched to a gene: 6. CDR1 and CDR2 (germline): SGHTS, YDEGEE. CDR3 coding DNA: TGTGCCAGCAGCTTACTAGCGGGGGCCTTAGACACCGGGGAGCTGTTTTTT. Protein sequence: CASSLLAGALDTGELFF. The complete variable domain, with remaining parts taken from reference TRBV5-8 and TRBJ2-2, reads EAGVTQSPTHLIKTRGQQATLRCSPISGHTSVYWYQQALGLGLQFLLWYDEGEERNRGNFPPRFSGRQFPNYSSELNVNALELEDSALYLCASSLLAGALDTGELFFGEGSRLTVL.

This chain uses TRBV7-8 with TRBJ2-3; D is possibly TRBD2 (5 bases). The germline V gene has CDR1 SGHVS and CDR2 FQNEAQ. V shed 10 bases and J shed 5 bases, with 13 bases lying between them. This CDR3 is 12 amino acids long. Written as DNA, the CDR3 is TGTGCCACCAGACGGGAATTAGATACGCAGTATTTT. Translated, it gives CATRRELDTQYF.

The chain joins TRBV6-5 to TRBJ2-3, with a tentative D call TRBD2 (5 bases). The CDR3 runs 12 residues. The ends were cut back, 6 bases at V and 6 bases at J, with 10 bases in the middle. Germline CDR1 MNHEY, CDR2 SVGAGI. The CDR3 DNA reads TGTGCCAGCAGCCGAACTAGGGATACGCAGTATTTT. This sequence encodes CASSRTRDTQYF.

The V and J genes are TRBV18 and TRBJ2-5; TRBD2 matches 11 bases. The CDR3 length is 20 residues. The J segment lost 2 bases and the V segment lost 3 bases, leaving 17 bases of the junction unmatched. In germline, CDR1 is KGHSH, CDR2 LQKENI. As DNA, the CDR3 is TGTGCCAGCTCACCGAACCTAGCGGGAGGCCCGGGGACGGGACAAGAGACCCAGTACTTC. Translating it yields CASSPNLAGGPGTGQETQYF.

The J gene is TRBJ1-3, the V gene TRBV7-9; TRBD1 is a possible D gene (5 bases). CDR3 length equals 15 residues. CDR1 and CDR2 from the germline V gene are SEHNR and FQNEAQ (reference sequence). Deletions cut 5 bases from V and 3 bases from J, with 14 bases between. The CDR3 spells CASSPRQRLGNTIYF. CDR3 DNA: TGTGCCAGCAGCCCTCGACAGCGCCTTGGAAACACCATATATTTT.

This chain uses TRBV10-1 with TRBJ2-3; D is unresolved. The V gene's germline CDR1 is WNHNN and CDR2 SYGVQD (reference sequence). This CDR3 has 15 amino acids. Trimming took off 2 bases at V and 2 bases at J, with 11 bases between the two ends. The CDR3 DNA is TGCGCCAGCAGTGAGACGAGACTGGCCACAGATACGCAGTATTTT. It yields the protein CASSETRLATDTQYF.

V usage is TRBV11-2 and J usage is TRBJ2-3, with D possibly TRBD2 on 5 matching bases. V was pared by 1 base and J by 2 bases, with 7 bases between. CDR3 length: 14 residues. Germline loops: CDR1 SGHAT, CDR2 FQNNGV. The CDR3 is CASSLADFTDTQYF. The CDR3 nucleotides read TGTGCCAGCAGCTTAGCGGACTTCACAGATACGCAGTATTTT.

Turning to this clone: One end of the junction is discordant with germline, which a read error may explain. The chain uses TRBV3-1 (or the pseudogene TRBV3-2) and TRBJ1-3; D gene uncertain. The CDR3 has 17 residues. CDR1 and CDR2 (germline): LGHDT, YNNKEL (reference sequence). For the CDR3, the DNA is TGTGCCAGCAGTCAAGAGTTACCGGGAAGCTCTGGAAACACCATATATTTT. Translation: CASSQELPGSSGNTIYF.